This T cell receptor (beta chain) is from a study of breast tumors, draining lymph nodes, adjacent tissues. By sample fraction, this clonotype is medium-sized (0.01 to 0.1%). TCRdb re-analysed the multiplex PCR reads in MiXCR, keeping a single row per CDR3 protein. This sample has some 22,000 distinct CDR3 sequences, with about 38% found just once. Trimming removed 6 bases from V and 13 bases from J; junction bases left unmatched: 18. Germline-derived CDR1 and CDR2 are DFQATT and SNEGSKA (reference sequence). The length of the CDR3 is 15 residues. The material sequenced was breast tumor tissue. The V call is TRBV20-1, the J call TRBJ1-6, with TRBD1 matching over 7 bases. The TCR comes from a female donor with breast cancer. Some clones in this sample may be carry-over from other donors' samples. CDR3 sequence reads: CSALARDSRTSPLHF. Here the CDR3 DNA reads TGCAGTGCCCTAGCCCGGGACAGTCGCACTTCCCCCCTCCACTTT.